This T cell receptor (beta chain) emerged from a study of persistence of HIV-infected CD4 T cells. The V gene lost 11 bases and the J gene lost 4 bases, with 20 bases spanning the gap. Per germline, CDR1 MGHDK and CDR2 SYGVNS. The CDR3 extends over 14 amino acids. Note on this clone: Its target is unknown.

This was the immunoSEQ version 4 assay in survey mode. Genomic DNA was diluted to around 10 ng/uL, up to about 1 ug per sample. Here immunoSEQ multiplex PCR was the method, and the copy in TCRdb shows in-frame clones only, minus some. Found here are tens of thousands of clones, approximately 80% of them singletons; the top ten hold over 0.8%. Study-wide results and limits: Antigen-responding cells were enriched for degenerate expanded CDR3beta sequences.

Stimulation used 8 to 10 ug/mL lysate from CMV-infected fibroblasts. Memory cells lacking CD40L and CD69 with high CD45RO were sorted. Donors were HIV-1-infected adults who began suppressive ART during chronic infection. Sample: CD4+ T cells sorted from PBMCs after approximately 20-hour stimulation, taken from a patient who received antiretroviral therapy. The receptor's source is an adult woman with HIV who was CMV-seropositive. The rearrangement joins TRBV25-1 to TRBJ1-1; no clear D gene. The CDR3 sequence: CASQGPGWGTEAFF. CDR3 nucleotides: TGTGCCTCCCAAGGACCGGGATGGGGCACTGAAGCTTTCTTT.